The 26 T cell receptor beta chains below come from one sample, sequenced in a study of T cell responses to AZD1222 COVID-19 vaccine (dated by TCRdb to the early 2020s). The library was made by the immunoSEQ multiplex PCR assay. Imported from immuneACCESS, the table was reduced by TCRdb to in-frame sequences with V and J called. These copies leave out some clones; in studies compared against another copy, an unresolved V gene accounts for under half, and the cause of the remainder is not known. The sample table holds approximately 130,000 clones, of which 70% to 90% were seen once. The ten largest clones represent 5% to 7% of the sample. Explained via the paper, the time point label denotes: about 28 days (+/-7) after the second vaccine dose. Sequencing was performed on peripheral blood, taken 28 days after the second AZD1222 dose. These receptors all stem from an adult who received the AZD1222 COVID-19 vaccine.

This clone was recorded once. The rearrangement uses TRBV5-1 and TRBJ2-1; D gene uncertain. Germline V lookup: CDR1 SGHRS, CDR2 YFSETQ. The V end was cut by 4 bases, the J end by 4 bases, with 21 bases between. This CDR3 is built from 17 residues. The CDR3 is CASSPPPSHSMYNEQFF. DNA of the CDR3: TGCGCCAGCAGCCCTCCCCCCAGCCATAGCATGTACAATGAGCAGTTCTTC.

The rearrangement links TRBV6-1 to TRBJ1-1; D is uncertain. V was shortened by 0 bases and J by 1 base, with 3 bases between the two germline ends. The CDR3 loop spans 13 amino acids. Germline V CDR1 and CDR2: MNHNS, SASEGT. CDR3 nucleotides: TGTGCCAGCAGTGAAGCGGAGAACACTGAAGCTTTCTTT. It encodes CASSEAENTEAFF.

The chain joins TRBV19 to TRBJ2-5; no definite D call. Deletions cut 0 bases from V and 5 bases from J, with 4 bases between. This CDR3 has 12 amino acids. The germline CDR1 and CDR2 sequences are LNHDA and SQIVND (reference sequence). The CDR3 coding sequence is TGTGCCAGTAGTATAGATCTGGAGACCCAGTACTTC. This translates into CASSIDLETQYF.

The rearrangement uses TRBV10-3 and TRBJ2-1, with D perhaps matching TRBD2 (6 bases). This CDR3 has 11 amino acids. Trimming took 4 bases from V and 8 from J, leaving 6 bases between them. The germline gives CDR1 ENHRY, CDR2 SYGVKD. CDR3 bases: TGTGCCATCAGTGGGGGGGATGAGCAGTTCTTC. It is translated as CAISGGDEQFF.

The table lists this clone with a few counts. This chain links TRBV7-3 with TRBJ2-2; D is uncertain. Germline CDR1 and CDR2: SGHTA and FQGTGA. The CDR3 consists of 14 residues. V was shortened by 5 bases and J by 4 bases, with 11 bases between the two germline ends. DNA for the CDR3: TGTGCCAGCAGCCCCCCCGACACCACCGGGGAGCTGTTTTTT. Protein sequence: CASSPPDTTGELFF.

V gene TRBV20-1 combines with J gene TRBJ1-2; 7 positions match TRBD1. The ends lost 3 bases at V and 4 bases at J; junction bases unmatched: 5. Germline V gives CDR1 DFQATT, CDR2 SNEGSKA (reference sequence). This CDR3 is 13 amino acids long. CDR3 residues: CSASSGGFYGYTF. The CDR3, as DNA: TGCAGTGCTAGTTCAGGGGGTTTCTATGGCTACACCTTC.

This chain uses TRBV10-3 with TRBJ2-6; D may be TRBD2 (7 bases). The CDR3 length is 18 residues. Trimming left V 7 bases short and J 0 bases short, with 19 bases between. Germline CDR1 and CDR2: ENHRY and SYGVKD. The CDR3 loop reads CAITPARGASSGANVLTF. Written as DNA, the CDR3 is TGTGCCATCACCCCGGCTCGGGGGGCTAGCTCTGGGGCCAACGTCCTGACTTTC.

Worth noting for this clone: The sample has other DNA sequences that encode this CDR3 too. V is TRBV28 and J is TRBJ1-1; D unresolved. Trimming pared 5 bases from V and 1 base from J, leaving 8 bases between. CDR1 is MDHEN, CDR2 SYDVKM, per germline. The CDR3 sequence is 13 residues long. CDR3 in DNA: TGTGCCAGCAGTCCTGGAAGGAACACTGAAGCTTTCTTT. Its translation: CASSPGRNTEAFF.

The chain is built from TRBV10-3 and TRBJ2-3, with D perhaps matching TRBD2 (5 bases). CDR3 length: 14 amino acids. The germline V gene encodes CDR1 ENHRY and CDR2 SYGVKD. V was clipped by 4 bases and J by 6 bases, with 14 bases between them. The CDR3 reads CAISAREGVDTQYF. As DNA, the CDR3 is TGTGCCATCAGTGCCCGCGAGGGTGTGGATACGCAGTATTTT.

V is TRBV12-3 or TRBV12-4 and J is TRBJ1-2, with D unclear. Between the trimmed V and J ends, which lost 1 base and 13 bases, there was a span of 10 bases. The CDR3 is 11 residues long. The chain's CDR3 is CASSLEEVRTF. Written as DNA, the CDR3 is TGTGCCAGCAGTTTAGAGGAAGTACGCACCTTC.

This chain joins TRBV28 and TRBJ1-1, with D possibly TRBD1 on 5 matching bases. V was trimmed by 5 bases and J by 7 bases, leaving 29 bases between them. CDR1 is MDHEN and CDR2 is SYDVKM in the germline V gene. The CDR3 loop spans 18 amino acids. The CDR3 DNA sequence: TGTGCCAGCAGTATAACGGCGCGAGTGCGGACACCCGGAGATGAAGCTTTCTTT. Translated, it gives CASSITARVRTPGDEAFF.

J is TRBJ2-3 and V is TRBV19; TRBD2 matches 13 bases. The J segment lost 6 bases and the V segment lost 5 bases, leaving 8 bases of the junction unmatched. The germline gives CDR1 LNHDA, CDR2 SQIVND (reference sequence). This CDR3 contains 16 residues. CDR3 in amino acids: CASSVLAGGVRDTQYF. The CDR3 nucleotides are TGTGCCAGTAGTGTACTAGCGGGGGGGGTCCGGGATACGCAGTATTTT.

On this clone itself: The same CDR3 arises from other DNA sequences in this sample as well. The gene calls are TRBV28 and TRBJ2-5; D gene ambiguous. V dropped 5 bases and J dropped 2 bases, with 0 bases sitting between them. The CDR3 loop spans 10 amino acids. The germline V gene encodes CDR1 MDHEN and CDR2 SYDVKM. The chain's CDR3 is CASSQETQYF. DNA of the CDR3: TGTGCCAGCAGTCAAGAGACCCAGTACTTC.

The CDR3 loop is CASSPLGLASGELFF. Here the CDR3 DNA reads TGTGCCAGCAGCCCCCTTGGACTAGCCTCCGGGGAGCTGTTTTTT. The chain carries TRBV27 and TRBJ2-2, with 8 bases fitting TRBD2. With 6 bases clipped from V and 6 bases from J, the junction kept 9 bases outside the gene matches. The CDR3 runs 15 residues. Germline lookup yields CDR1 MNHEY and CDR2 SMNVEV (reference sequence).

V gene TRBV1 combines with J gene TRBJ1-4; the D call in the table, TRBD1, was not verified against the DNA. TRBV1 is deemed a pseudogene. The CDR3 covers 16 residues. The CDR3 loop is CTSSQGQVGLDEKLFF. CDR3 DNA sequence: TGCACCAGCAGCCAGGGACAGGTCGGGCTAGACGAAAAACTGTTTTTT.

V is TRBV4-2 and J is TRBJ2-7, with D tentatively TRBD2 (6 bases). CDR3 length: 15 residues. Deletions cut 6 bases from V and 0 bases from J, with 15 bases between. Germline V gene lookup returns CDR1 LGHNA and CDR2 YNFKEQ. This chain's CDR3 is CASRGLAGSSYEQYF. The CDR3 DNA reads as TGTGCCAGCAGGGGCCTGGCGGGGAGCTCCTACGAGCAGTACTTC.

The chain combines TRBV4-2 with TRBJ1-4; D is perhaps TRBD1 (6 bases). V was trimmed by 1 base and J by 0 bases, leaving 9 bases between them. This CDR3 has 16 amino acids. Germline V gives CDR1 LGHNA, CDR2 YNFKEQ. The CDR3 nucleotides are TGTGCCAGCAGCCAAGGAGGGGGGTCAACTAATGAAAAACTGTTTTTT. Its translation: CASSQGGGSTNEKLFF.

This sequence joins TRBV11-3 and TRBJ2-7, with D perhaps TRBD1 or TRBD2 (5 bases each). CDR3 length equals 15 residues. Trimming took 2 bases from V and 0 from J, leaving 11 bases between them. Per the germline V gene, CDR1 is SGHNT and CDR2 is YENEEA. The CDR3 reads CASSLRRTNSYEQYF. The CDR3 bases are TGTGCCAGCAGCTTAAGGAGGACAAACTCCTACGAGCAGTACTTC.

The chain joins TRBV11-3 to TRBJ2-1; D is perhaps TRBD2 (6 bases). Germline values: CDR1 SGHNT, CDR2 YENEEA. CDR3 size: 14 residues. Trimming shortened V by 3 bases and J by 7 bases, and 13 bases separated the two germline ends. CDR3 loop: CASSFGGTENEQFF. Here the CDR3 DNA reads TGTGCCAGCAGCTTTGGTGGGACTGAGAATGAGCAGTTCTTC. The full variable domain, rest sourced from reference TRBV11-3 and TRBJ2-1, is EAGVVQSPRYKIIEKKQPVAFWCNPISGHNTLYWYLQNLGQGPELLIRYENEEAVDDSQLPKDRFSAERLKGVDSTLKIQPAELGDSAVYLCASSFGGTENEQFFGPGTRLTVL.

The chain combines TRBV10-2 with TRBJ1-6, with 7 bases lining up with TRBD1. V shed 7 bases, J shed 10 bases, and the junction held 10 bases outside the gene matches. CDR3 size: 14 residues. Germline CDR1 is WSHSY and CDR2 is SAAADI. CDR3 protein: CASTLTGQKSPLHF. CDR3 in DNA: TGCGCCAGCACCCTGACAGGGCAAAAGTCACCCCTCCACTTT.

V is TRBV5-5 and J is TRBJ1-5; D possibly corresponds to TRBD1 (6 bases). CDR3 size: 16 residues. The germline CDR1 and CDR2 sequences are SGHKS and YYEKEE (reference sequence). The V and J ends lost 3 bases and 3 bases respectively, with 16 bases between them. The CDR3 DNA follows: TGTGCCAGCAGCTCAACTTATGGACAGTTCAATCAGCCCCAGCATTTT. Protein product: CASSSTYGQFNQPQHF.

This rearrangement joins TRBV7-9 to TRBJ1-2, with TRBD1 identical over 7 bases. Germline trimming cut 1 base from V and 7 bases from J; bases unmatched to any gene: 6. The CDR3 runs 14 residues. Germline V lookup: CDR1 SEHNR, CDR2 FQNEAQ (reference sequence). Written as DNA, the CDR3 is TGTGCCAGCAGCTTAGTAACAGGGGAGTCTGGCTACACCTTC. Protein: CASSLVTGESGYTF.

The chain employs TRBV7-6 and TRBJ1-1, with D possibly TRBD1 on 6 matching bases. This CDR3 contains 16 residues. V lost 1 base, J lost 0 bases, and 12 bases lay in between. CDR1 and CDR2 from the germline V gene are SGHVS and FNYEAQ. The CDR3 here is CASSLVAGAMNTEAFF. CDR3 in DNA: TGTGCCAGCAGCTTAGTGGCAGGGGCAATGAACACTGAAGCTTTCTTT.

The chain's CDR3 is CARSPLRGSTDTQYF. In DNA, the CDR3 is TGTGCCAGAAGCCCCCTCCGCGGCAGCACAGATACGCAGTATTTT. The rearrangement joins TRBV5-3 to TRBJ2-3, with D unclear. TRBV5-3 is labeled an ORF, and its function is uncertain. This CDR3 is 15 amino acids long. V lost 4 bases, J lost 0 bases, and 12 bases lay in between.

The genes are TRBV5-1 and TRBJ1-5, with TRBD1 as a possible D gene (6 bases). CDR3 length equals 16 residues. Germline CDR1 SGHRS, CDR2 YFSETQ. The V and J ends lost 1 base and 0 bases respectively, with 11 bases between them. CDR3 residues: CASSLRTAYSNQPQHF. The CDR3 DNA sequence: TGCGCCAGCAGCTTGCGGACAGCTTATAGCAATCAGCCCCAGCATTTT. The full variable domain, in which reference TRBV5-1 and TRBJ1-5 provide the parts outside the CDR3, is KAGVTQTPRYLIKTRGQQVTLSCSPISGHRSVSWYQQTPGQGLQFLFEYFSETQRNKGNFPGRFSGRQFSNSRSEMNVSTLELGDSALYLCASSLRTAYSNQPQHFGDGTRLSIL.

The rearrangement links TRBV4-2 to TRBJ1-3; no clear D. The CDR3 runs 16 residues. The ends were cut back, 1 base at V and 4 bases at J, with 14 bases in the middle. CDR1 and CDR2 (germline): LGHNA, YNFKEQ. The CDR3 nucleotides read TGTGCCAGCAGCCAAGTCGTCGAGGATGCCGGAAACACCATATATTTT. This encodes CASSQVVEDAGNTIYF.